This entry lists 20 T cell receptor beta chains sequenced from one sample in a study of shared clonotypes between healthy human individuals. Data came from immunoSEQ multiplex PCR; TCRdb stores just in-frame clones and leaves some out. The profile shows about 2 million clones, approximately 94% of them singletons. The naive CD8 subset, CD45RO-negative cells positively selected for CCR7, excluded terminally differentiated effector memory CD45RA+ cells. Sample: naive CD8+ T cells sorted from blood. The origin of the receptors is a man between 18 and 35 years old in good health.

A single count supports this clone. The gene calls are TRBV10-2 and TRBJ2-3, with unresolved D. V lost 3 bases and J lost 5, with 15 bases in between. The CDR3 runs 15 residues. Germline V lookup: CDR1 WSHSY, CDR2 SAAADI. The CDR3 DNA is TGCGCCAGCAGTGACTCCTGGGCCTCAGGAGATACGCAGTATTTT. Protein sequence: CASSDSWASGDTQYF.

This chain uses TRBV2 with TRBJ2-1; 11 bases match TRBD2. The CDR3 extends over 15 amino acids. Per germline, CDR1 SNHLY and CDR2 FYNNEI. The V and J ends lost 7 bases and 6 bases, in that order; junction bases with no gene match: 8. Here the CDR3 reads CASMGLAGGPNEQFF. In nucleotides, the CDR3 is TGTGCCAGCATGGGATTAGCGGGGGGGCCCAATGAGCAGTTCTTC.

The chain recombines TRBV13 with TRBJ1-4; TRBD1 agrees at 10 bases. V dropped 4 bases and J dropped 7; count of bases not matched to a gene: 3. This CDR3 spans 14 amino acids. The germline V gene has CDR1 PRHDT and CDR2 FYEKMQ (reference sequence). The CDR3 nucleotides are TGTGCCAGCAGCTCCGGGACAGGGGTTGAAAAACTGTTTTTT. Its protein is CASSSGTGVEKLFF.

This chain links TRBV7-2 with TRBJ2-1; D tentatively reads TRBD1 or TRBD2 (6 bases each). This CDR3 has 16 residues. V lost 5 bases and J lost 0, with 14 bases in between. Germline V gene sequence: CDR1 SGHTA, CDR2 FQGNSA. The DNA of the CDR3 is TGTGCCAGCAGCCCCGGTTGGGGGGCCTCCTACAATGAGCAGTTCTTC. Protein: CASSPGWGASYNEQFF.

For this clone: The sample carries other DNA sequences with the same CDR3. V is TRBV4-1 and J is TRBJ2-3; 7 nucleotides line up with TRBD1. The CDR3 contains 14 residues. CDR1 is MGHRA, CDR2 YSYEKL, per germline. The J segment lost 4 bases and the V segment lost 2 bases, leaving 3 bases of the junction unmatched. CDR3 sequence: CASSQRQGADTQYF. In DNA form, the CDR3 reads TGCGCCAGCAGCCAACGACAGGGTGCAGATACGCAGTATTTT.

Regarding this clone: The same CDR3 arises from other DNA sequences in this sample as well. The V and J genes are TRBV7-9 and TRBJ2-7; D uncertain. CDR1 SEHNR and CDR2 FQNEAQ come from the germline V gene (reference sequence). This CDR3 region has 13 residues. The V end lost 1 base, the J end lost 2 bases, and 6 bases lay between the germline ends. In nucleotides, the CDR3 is TGTGCCAGCAGCTTAGGGCCGCCCTACGAGCAGTACTTC. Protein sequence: CASSLGPPYEQYF.

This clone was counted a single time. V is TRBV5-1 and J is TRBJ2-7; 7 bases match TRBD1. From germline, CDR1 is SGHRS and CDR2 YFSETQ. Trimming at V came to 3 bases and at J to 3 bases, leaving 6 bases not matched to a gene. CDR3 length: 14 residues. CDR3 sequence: CASSSQDRDYEQYF. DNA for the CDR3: TGCGCCAGCAGCTCACAAGACAGGGACTACGAGCAGTACTTC. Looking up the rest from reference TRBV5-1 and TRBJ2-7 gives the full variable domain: KAGVTQTPRYLIKTRGQQVTLSCSPISGHRSVSWYQQTPGQGLQFLFEYFSETQRNKGNFPGRFSGRQFSNSRSEMNVSTLELGDSALYLCASSSQDRDYEQYFGPGTRLTVT.

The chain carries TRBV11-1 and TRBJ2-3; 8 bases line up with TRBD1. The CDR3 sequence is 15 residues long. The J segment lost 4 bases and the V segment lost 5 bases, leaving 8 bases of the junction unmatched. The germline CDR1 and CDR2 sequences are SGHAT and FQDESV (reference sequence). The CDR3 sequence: CASSADRAPSDTQYF. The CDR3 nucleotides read TGTGCCAGCAGCGCGGACAGGGCTCCTTCAGATACGCAGTATTTT.

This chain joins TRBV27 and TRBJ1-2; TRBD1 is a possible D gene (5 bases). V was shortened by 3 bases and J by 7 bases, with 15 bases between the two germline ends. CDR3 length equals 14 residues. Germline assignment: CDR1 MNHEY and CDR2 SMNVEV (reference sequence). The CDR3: CASSFAQGLFGYTF. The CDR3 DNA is TGTGCCAGCAGTTTTGCGCAGGGTCTGTTTGGCTACACCTTC.

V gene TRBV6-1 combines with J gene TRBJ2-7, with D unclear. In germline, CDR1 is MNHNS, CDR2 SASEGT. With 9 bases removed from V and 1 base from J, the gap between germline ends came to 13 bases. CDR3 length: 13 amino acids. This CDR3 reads CASRILTSYEQYF. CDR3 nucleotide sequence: TGTGCCAGTCGCATCCTAACTTCCTACGAGCAGTACTTC.

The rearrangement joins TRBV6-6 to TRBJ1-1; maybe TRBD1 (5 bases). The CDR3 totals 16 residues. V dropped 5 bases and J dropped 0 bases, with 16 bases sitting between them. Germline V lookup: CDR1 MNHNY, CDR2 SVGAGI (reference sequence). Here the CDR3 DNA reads TGTGCCAGCAGTCCCTTCAGGGTTCCTGTGAACACTGAAGCTTTCTTT. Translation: CASSPFRVPVNTEAFF.

CDR3 DNA: TGCGCCAGCAGCCAAGGGTTTGCGGGAGCGTCCTACGAGCAGTACTTC. This gives the protein CASSQGFAGASYEQYF. The gene calls are TRBV4-1 and TRBJ2-7; 7 bases are a match to TRBD2. The CDR3 sequence is 16 residues long. Germline trimming cut 1 base from V and 1 base from J; bases unmatched to any gene: 7. Germline V gene data show CDR1 as MGHRA and CDR2 as YSYEKL.

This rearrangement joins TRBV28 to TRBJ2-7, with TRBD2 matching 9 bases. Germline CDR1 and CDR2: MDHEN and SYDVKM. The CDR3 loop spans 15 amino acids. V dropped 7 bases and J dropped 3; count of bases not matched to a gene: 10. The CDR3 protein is CASTISATSGYEQYF. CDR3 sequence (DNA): TGTGCCAGCACTATATCCGCGACTAGCGGCTACGAGCAGTACTTC.

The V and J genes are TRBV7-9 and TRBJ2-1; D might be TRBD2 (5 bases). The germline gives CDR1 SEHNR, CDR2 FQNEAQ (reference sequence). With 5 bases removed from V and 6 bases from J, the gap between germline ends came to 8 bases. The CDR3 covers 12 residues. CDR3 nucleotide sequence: TGTGCCAGCAGCAAAACTAGCAATGAGCAGTTCTTC. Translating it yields CASSKTSNEQFF.

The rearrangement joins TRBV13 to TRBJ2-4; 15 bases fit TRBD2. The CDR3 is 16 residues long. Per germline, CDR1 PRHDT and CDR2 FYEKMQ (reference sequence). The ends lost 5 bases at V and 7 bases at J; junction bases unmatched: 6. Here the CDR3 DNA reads TGTGCCAGCAGCCCGGGCGGGACTAGCGGGAGGAACATTCAGTACTTC. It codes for CASSPGGTSGRNIQYF.

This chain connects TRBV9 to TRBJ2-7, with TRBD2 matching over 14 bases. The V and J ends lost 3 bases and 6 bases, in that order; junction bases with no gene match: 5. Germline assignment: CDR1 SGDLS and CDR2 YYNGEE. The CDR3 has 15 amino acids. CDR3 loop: CASSETGTSGSEQYF. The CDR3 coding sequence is TGTGCCAGCAGCGAGACCGGGACTAGCGGGAGCGAGCAGTACTTC.

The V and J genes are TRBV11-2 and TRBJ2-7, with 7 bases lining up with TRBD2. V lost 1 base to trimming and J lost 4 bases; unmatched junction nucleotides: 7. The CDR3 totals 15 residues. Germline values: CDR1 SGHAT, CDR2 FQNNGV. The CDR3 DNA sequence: TGTGCCAGCAGCTTAGGAGGTGGGAGGGAATACGAGCAGTACTTC. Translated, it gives CASSLGGGREYEQYF.

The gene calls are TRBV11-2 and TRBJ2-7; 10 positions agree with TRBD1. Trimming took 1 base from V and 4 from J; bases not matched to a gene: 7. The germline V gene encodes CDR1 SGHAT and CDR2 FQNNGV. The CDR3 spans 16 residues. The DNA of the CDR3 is TGTGCCAGCAGCTTAGTTCAAGGGACAGGGGCGTACGAGCAGTACTTC. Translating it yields CASSLVQGTGAYEQYF.

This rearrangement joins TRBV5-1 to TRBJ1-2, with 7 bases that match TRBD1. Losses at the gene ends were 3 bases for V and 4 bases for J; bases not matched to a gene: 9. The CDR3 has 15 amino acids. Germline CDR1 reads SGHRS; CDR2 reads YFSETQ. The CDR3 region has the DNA TGCGCCAGCAGCTCTTGGACAGGAAACAGCTATGGCTACACCTTC. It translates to CASSSWTGNSYGYTF.

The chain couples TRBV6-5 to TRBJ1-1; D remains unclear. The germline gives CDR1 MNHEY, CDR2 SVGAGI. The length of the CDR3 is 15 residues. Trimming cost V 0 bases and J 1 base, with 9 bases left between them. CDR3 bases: TGTGCCAGCAGTTACTCGATGGCGGCGAACACTGAAGCTTTCTTT. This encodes CASSYSMAANTEAFF.